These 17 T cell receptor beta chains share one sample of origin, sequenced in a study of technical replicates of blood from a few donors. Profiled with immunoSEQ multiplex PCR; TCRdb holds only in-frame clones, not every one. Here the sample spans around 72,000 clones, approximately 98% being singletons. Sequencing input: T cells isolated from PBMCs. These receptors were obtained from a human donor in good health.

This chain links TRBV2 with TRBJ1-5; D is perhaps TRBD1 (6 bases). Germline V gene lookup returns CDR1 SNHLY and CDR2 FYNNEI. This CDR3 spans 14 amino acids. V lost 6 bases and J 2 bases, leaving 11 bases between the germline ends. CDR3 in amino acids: CASRAGEGNQPQHF. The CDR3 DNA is TGTGCCAGCAGGGCAGGGGAAGGCAATCAGCCCCAGCATTTT.

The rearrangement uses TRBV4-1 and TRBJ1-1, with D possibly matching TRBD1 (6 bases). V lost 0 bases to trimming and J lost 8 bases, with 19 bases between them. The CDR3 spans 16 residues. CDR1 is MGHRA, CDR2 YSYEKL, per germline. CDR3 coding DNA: TGCGCCAGCAGCCAAGATCGGTGGGGGGGCGCCTCAGAAGCTTTCTTT. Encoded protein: CASSQDRWGGASEAFF.

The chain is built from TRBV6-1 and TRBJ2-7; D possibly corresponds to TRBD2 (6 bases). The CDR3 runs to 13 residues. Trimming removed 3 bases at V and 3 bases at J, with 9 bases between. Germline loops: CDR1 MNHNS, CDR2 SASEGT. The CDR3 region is CASSDPGDYEQYF. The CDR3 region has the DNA TGTGCCAGCAGTGATCCGGGGGACTACGAGCAGTACTTC.

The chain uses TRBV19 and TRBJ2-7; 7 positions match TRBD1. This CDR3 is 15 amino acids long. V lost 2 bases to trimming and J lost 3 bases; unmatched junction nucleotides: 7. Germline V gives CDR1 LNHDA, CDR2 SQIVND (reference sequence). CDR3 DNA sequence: TGTGCCAGTAGTATAATAGGGGGCGCAGGCTACGAGCAGTACTTC. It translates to CASSIIGGAGYEQYF.

CDR3 sequence (DNA): TGTGCCAGCAGCCCTAGGACTAGCGGGAATACAGATACGCAGTATTTT. This codes for CASSPRTSGNTDTQYF. This chain uses TRBV9 with TRBJ2-3; 12 bases match TRBD2. Germline V lookup: CDR1 SGDLS, CDR2 YYNGEE. The length of the CDR3 is 16 residues. Trimming removed 4 bases from V and 3 bases from J; junction bases left unmatched: 6.

The CDR3 loop is CATSRDKETGELFF. In nucleotides, the CDR3 is TGTGCCACCAGCAGAGATAAGGAGACCGGGGAGCTGTTTTTT. The rearrangement joins TRBV15 to TRBJ2-2; D uncertain. The CDR3 spans 14 residues. Looked up from germline, CDR1 is LNHNV and CDR2 is YYDKDF (reference sequence). The V end was cut by 0 bases, the J end by 5 bases, with 7 bases between.

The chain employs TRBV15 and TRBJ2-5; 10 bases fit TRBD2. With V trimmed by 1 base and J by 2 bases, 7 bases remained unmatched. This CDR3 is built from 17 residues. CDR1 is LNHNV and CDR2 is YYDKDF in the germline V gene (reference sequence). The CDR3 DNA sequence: TGTGCCACCAGCAGAGGTTTAATAGCGGGAGGACAAGAGACCCAGTACTTC. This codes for CATSRGLIAGGQETQYF.

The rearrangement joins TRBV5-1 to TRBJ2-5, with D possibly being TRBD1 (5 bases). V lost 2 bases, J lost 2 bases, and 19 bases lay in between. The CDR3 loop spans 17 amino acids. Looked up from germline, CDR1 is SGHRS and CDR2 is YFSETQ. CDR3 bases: TGCGCCAGCAGCTTTGGCGGCAGGGCTGGGGATCAAGAGACCCAGTACTTC. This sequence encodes CASSFGGRAGDQETQYF.

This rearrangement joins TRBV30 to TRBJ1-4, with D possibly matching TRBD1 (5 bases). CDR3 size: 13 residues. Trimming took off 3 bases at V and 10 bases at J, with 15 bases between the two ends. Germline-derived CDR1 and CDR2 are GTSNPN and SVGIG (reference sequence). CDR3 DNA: TGTGCCTGGAGCCTCCAGGGAACTGGAAAACTGTTTTTT. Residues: CAWSLQGTGKLFF.

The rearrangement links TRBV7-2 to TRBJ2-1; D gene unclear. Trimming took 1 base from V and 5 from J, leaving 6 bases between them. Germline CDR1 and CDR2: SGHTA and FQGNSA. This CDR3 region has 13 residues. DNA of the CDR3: TGTGCCAGCAGCTTAGGTCTCCACAATGAGCAGTTCTTC. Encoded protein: CASSLGLHNEQFF.

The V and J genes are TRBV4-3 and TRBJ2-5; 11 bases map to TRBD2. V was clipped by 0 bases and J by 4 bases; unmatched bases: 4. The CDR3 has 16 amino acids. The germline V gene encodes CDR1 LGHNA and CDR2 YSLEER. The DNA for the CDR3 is TGCGCCAGCAGCCAAGAACTAGCGGGAGCTACAGAGACCCAGTACTTC. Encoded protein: CASSQELAGATETQYF.

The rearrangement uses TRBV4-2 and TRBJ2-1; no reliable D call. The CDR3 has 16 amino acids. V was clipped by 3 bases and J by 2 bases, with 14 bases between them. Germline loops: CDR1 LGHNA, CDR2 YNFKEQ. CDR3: CASSQLGSRTYNEQFF. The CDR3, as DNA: TGTGCCAGCAGCCAGCTAGGCTCCAGAACCTACAATGAGCAGTTCTTC.

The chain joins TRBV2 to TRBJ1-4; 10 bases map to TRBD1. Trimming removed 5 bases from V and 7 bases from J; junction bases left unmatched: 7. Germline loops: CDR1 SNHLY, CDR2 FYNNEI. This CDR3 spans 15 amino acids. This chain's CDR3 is CASSHAGTGVEKLFF. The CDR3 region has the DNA TGTGCCAGCAGTCATGCCGGGACAGGGGTTGAAAAACTGTTTTTT.

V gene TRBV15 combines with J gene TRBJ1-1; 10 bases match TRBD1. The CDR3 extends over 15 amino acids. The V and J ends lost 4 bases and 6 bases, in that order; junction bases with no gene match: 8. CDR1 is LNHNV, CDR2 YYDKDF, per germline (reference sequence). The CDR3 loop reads CATSIRTGGYAEAFF. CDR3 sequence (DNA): TGTGCCACCAGCATTAGGACAGGGGGATATGCTGAAGCTTTCTTT.

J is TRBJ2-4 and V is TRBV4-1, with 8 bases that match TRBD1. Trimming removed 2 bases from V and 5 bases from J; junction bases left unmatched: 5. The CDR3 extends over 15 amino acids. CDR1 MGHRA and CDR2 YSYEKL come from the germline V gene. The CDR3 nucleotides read TGCGCCAGCAGCCAACGACAGGGGTTCGAAAACATTCAGTACTTC. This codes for CASSQRQGFENIQYF.

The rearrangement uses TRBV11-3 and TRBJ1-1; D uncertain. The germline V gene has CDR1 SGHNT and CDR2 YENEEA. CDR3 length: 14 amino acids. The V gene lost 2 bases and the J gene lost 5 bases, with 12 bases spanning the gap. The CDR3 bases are TGTGCCAGCAGCTTACGGGGTAGTGGGACTGAAGCTTTCTTT. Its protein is CASSLRGSGTEAFF.

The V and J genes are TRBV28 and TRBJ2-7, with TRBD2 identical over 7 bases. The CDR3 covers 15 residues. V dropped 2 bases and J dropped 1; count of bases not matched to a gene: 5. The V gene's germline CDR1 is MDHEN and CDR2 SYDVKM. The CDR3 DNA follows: TGTGCCAGCAGTTTAGTCCTGGGGGGGTCCTACGAGCAGTACTTC. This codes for CASSLVLGGSYEQYF.